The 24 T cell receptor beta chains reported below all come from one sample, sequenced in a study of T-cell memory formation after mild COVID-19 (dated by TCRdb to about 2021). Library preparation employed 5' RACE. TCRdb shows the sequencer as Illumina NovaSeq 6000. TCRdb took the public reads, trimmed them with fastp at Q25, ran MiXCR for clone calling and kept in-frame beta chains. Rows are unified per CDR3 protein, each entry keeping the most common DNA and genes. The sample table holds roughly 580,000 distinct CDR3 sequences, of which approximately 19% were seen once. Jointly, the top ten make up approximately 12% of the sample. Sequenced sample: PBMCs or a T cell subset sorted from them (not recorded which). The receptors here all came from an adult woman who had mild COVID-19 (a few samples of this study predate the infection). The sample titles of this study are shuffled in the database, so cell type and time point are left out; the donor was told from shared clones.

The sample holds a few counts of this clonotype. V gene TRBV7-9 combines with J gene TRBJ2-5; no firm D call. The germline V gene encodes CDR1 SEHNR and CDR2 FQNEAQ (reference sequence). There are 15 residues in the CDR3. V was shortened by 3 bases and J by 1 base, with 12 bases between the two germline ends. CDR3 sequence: CASSFVPSAQETQYF. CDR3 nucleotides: TGTGCCAGCAGCTTTGTGCCTTCAGCCCAAGAGACCCAGTACTTC.

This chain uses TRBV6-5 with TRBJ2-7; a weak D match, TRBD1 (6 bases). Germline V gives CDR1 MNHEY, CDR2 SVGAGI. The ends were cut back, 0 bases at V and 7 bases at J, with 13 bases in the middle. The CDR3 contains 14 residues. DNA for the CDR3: TGTGCCAGCAGTTACTCAGCGACAGGTGAAGAGCAGTACTTC. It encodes CASSYSATGEEQYF.

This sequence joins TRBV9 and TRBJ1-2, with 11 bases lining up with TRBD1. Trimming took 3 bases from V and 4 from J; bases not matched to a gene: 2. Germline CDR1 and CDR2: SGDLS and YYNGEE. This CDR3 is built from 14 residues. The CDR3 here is CASSGGQGAYGYTF. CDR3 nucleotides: TGTGCCAGCAGCGGAGGACAGGGGGCCTATGGCTACACCTTC.

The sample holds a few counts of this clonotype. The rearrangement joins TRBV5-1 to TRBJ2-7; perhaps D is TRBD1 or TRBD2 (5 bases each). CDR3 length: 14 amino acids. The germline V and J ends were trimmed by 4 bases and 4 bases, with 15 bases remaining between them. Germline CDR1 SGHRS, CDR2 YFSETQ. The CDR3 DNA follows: TGCGCCAGCAGCCACGGACGGGGCGAGTACGAGCAGTACTTC. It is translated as CASSHGRGEYEQYF. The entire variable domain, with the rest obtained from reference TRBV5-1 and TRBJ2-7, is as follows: KAGVTQTPRYLIKTRGQQVTLSCSPISGHRSVSWYQQTPGQGLQFLFEYFSETQRNKGNFPGRFSGRQFSNSRSEMNVSTLELGDSALYLCASSHGRGEYEQYFGPGTRLTVT.

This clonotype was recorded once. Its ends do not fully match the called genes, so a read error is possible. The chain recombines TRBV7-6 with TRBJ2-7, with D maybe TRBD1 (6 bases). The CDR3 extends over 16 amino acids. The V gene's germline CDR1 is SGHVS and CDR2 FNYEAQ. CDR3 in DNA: TGTGCCAGCAGCTCCACCCTGACAGGTCTGGCCTACAAGCAGTACTTC. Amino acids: CASSSTLTGLAYKQYF.

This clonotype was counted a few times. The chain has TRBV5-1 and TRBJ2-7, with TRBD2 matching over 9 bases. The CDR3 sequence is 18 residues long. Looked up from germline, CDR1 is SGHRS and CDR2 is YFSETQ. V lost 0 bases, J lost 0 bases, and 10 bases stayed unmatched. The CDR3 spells CASSLAAGGVVPSYEQYF. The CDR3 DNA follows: TGCGCCAGCAGCTTGGCCGCGGGAGGGGTCGTTCCCTCCTACGAGCAGTACTTC.

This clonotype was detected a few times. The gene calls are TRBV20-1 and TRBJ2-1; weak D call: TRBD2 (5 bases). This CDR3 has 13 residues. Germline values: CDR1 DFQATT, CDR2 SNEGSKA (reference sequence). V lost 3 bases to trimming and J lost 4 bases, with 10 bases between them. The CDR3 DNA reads TGCAGTGCTAGGAACCGGGGTTACAATGAGCAGTTCTTC. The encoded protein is CSARNRGYNEQFF.

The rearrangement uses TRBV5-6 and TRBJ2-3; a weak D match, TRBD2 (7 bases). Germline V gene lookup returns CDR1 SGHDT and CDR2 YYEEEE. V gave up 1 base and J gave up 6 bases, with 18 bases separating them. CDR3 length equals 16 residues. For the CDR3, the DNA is TGTGCCAGCAGCTTGTGGGGGGGGCCCAATAAGGATACGCAGTATTTT. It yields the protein CASSLWGGPNKDTQYF.

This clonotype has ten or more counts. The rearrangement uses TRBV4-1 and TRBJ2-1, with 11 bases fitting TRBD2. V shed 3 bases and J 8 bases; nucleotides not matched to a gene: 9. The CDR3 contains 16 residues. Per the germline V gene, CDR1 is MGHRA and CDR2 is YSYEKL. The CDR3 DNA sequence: TGCGCCAGCAGCCACCCGGGTAGCGGGGGGGAATATGAGCAGTTCTTC. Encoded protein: CASSHPGSGGEYEQFF.

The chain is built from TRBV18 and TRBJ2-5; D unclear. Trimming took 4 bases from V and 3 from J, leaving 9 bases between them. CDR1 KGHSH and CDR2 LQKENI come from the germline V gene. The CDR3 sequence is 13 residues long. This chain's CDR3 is CASSRRHKETQYF. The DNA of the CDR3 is TGTGCCAGCTCACGGAGACATAAAGAGACCCAGTACTTC.

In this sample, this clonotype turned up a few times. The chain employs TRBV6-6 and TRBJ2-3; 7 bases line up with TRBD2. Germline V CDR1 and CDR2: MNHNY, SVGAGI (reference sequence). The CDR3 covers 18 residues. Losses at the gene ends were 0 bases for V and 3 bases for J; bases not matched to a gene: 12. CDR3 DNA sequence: TGTGCCAGCAGTTACTCGACGGTGGGAGGGCCGGGGACAGATACGCAGTATTTT. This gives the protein CASSYSTVGGPGTDTQYF.

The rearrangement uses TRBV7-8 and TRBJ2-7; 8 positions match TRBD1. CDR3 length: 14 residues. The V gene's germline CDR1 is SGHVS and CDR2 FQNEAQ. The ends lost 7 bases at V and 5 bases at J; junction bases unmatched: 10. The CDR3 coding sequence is TGTGCCAGCACAGGGCAGGGGGCGTTCAACGAGCAGTACTTC. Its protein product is CASTGQGAFNEQYF.

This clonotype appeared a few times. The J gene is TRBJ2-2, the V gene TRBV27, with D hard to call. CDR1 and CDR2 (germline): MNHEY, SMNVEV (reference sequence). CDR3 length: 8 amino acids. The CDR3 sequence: CSTGELFF. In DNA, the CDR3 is TGTTCCACCGGGGAGCTGTTTTTT.

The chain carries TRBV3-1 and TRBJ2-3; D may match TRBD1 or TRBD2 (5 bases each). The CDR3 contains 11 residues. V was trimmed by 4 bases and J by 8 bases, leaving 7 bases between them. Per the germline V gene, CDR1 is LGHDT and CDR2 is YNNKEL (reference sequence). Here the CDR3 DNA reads TGTGCCAGCAGCCCAGGGAGTACGCAGTATTTT. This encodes CASSPGSTQYF.

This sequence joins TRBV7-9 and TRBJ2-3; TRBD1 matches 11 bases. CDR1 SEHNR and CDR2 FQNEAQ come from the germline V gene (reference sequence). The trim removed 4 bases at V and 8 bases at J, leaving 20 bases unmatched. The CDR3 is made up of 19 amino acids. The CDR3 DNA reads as TGTGCCAGCAGCTCCTCCTGGACAGGGGGCGGCACAACGAGCGGTACGCAGTATTTT. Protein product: CASSSSWTGGGTTSGTQYF.

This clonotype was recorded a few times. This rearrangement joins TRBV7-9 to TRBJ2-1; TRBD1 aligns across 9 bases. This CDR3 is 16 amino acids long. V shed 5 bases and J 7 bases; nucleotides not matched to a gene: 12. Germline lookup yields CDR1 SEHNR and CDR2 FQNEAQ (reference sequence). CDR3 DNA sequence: TGTGCCAGCAGCCGATTCTCGGGACAGGGACGGAATGAGCAGTTCTTC. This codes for CASSRFSGQGRNEQFF.

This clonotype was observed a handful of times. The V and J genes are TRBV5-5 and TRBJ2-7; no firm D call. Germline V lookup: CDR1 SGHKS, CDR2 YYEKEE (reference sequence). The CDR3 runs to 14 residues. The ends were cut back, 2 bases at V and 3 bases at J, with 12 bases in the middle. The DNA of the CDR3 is TGTGCCAGCAGCTTCAGGCGGAGCAACTACGAGCAGTACTTC. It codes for CASSFRRSNYEQYF.

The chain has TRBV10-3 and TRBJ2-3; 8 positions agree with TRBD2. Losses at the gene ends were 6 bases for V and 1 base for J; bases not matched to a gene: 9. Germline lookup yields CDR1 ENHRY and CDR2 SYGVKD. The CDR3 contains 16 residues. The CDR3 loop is CAISGAGVKGTDTQYF. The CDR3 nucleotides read TGTGCCATCAGCGGAGCGGGAGTTAAGGGCACAGATACGCAGTATTTT.

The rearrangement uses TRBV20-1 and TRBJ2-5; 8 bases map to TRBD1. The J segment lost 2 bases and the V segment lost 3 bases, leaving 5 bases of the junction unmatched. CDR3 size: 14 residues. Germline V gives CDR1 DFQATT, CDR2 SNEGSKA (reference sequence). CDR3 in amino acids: CSARLRQGQETQYF. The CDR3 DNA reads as TGCAGTGCTAGGTTACGACAGGGGCAAGAGACCCAGTACTTC.

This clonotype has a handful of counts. The CDR3 here is CASSSRAHPGELFF. The CDR3 DNA is TGTGCCAGCAGTTCCCGGGCCCACCCCGGGGAGCTGTTTTTT. This chain joins TRBV12-3 or TRBV12-4 and TRBJ2-2; D is uncertain. The germline V and J ends were trimmed by 4 bases and 6 bases, with 12 bases remaining between them. The CDR3 sequence is 14 residues long.

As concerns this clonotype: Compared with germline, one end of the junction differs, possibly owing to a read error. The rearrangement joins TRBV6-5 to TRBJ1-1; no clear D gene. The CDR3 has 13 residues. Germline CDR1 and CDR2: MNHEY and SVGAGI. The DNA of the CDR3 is TGTGCCAGCAGTTATCTCCTGAACACTGAAGCTTTATTT. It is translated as CASSYLLNTEALF.

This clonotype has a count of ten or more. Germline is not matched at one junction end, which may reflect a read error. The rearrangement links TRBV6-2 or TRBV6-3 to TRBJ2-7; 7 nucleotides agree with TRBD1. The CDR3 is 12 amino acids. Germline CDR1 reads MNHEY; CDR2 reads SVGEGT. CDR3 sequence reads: CASSSSTGLQDF. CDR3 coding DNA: TGTGCCAGCAGTTCCTCGACAGGGTTGCAAGACTTC.

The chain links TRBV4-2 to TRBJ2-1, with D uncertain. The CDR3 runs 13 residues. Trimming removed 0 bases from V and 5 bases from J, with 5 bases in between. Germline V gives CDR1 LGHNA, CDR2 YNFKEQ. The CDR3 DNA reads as TGTGCCAGCAGCCAAGATACGGACAATGAGCAGTTCTTC. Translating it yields CASSQDTDNEQFF.

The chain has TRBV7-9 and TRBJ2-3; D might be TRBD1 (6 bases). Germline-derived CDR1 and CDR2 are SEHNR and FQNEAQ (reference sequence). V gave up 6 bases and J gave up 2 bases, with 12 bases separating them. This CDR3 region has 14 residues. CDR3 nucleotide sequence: TGTGCCAGCAGACCCGGGACACCCACAGATACGCAGTATTTT. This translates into CASRPGTPTDTQYF.